These 17 T cell receptor beta chains came from one sample sequenced in a study of T cell responses to AZD1222 COVID-19 vaccine. Profiled with immunoSEQ multiplex PCR; TCRdb holds only in-frame clones, not every one. The sample consists of tens of thousands of clones, about nine tenths of them appearing once. The specimen was peripheral blood, collected 28 days after the second AZD1222 dose. The receptors derive from an adult who received the AZD1222 COVID-19 vaccine.

The CDR3 sequence is CASSVSGQGVTEAFF. The CDR3 bases are TGTGCCAGCAGCGTAAGCGGACAGGGAGTCACTGAAGCTTTCTTT. The chain carries TRBV9 and TRBJ1-1, with 8 bases matching TRBD1. CDR1 and CDR2 from the germline V gene are SGDLS and YYNGEE. This CDR3 has 15 amino acids. With 1 base clipped from V and 4 bases from J, the junction kept 6 bases outside the gene matches.

V usage is TRBV7-9 and J usage is TRBJ1-1, with 11 positions matching TRBD1. This CDR3 is built from 18 residues. Germline values: CDR1 SEHNR, CDR2 FQNEAQ (reference sequence). V shed 5 bases, J shed 3 bases, and the junction held 14 bases outside the gene matches. DNA for the CDR3: TGTGCCAGCAGCCCCTCTAGGACAGGGGGCTATGAGGACACTGAAGCTTTCTTT. Amino acids: CASSPSRTGGYEDTEAFF.

The rearrangement uses TRBV5-4 and TRBJ1-2; D is uncertain. The CDR3 consists of 15 residues. V lost 0 bases and J 0 bases, leaving 9 bases between the germline ends. Germline CDR1 SGHNT, CDR2 YYREEE (reference sequence). CDR3: CASSLAAGANYGYTF. CDR3 bases: TGTGCCAGCAGCTTGGCGGCCGGAGCTAACTATGGCTACACCTTC.

The rearrangement links TRBV6-5 to TRBJ1-5; the match to TRBD1 covers 9 bases. V was clipped by 5 bases and J by 0 bases; unmatched bases: 2. The CDR3 runs 15 residues. In germline, CDR1 is MNHEY, CDR2 SVGAGI. CDR3 coding DNA: TGTGCCAGCAGTAGGGACAGGGTTAGCAATCAGCCCCAGCATTTT. It encodes CASSRDRVSNQPQHF.

This clone was seen just once. The gene calls are TRBV19 and TRBJ2-2; D possibly corresponds to TRBD2 (6 bases). The CDR3 has 13 amino acids. The V end was cut by 6 bases, the J end by 4 bases, with 9 bases between. Looked up from germline, CDR1 is LNHDA and CDR2 is SQIVND (reference sequence). The CDR3 is CASSGGITGELFF. CDR3 in DNA: TGTGCCAGTAGCGGGGGAATCACCGGGGAGCTGTTTTTT.

The V and J genes are TRBV2 and TRBJ1-2; D perhaps matches TRBD1 (6 bases). V gave up 2 bases and J gave up 7 bases, with 11 bases separating them. The CDR3 is made up of 13 amino acids. CDR1 is SNHLY, CDR2 FYNNEI, per germline. CDR3 protein: CASSEWGASGYTF. The CDR3 DNA sequence: TGTGCCAGCAGTGAATGGGGGGCTTCTGGCTACACCTTC.

The CDR3 DNA follows: TGTGCCAGCTGGAACAGGGCAACCTCTGGAAACACCATATATTTT. This encodes CASWNRATSGNTIYF. The V call is TRBV28, the J call TRBJ1-3; D is perhaps TRBD1 (6 bases). Trimming left V 8 bases short and J 0 bases short, with 14 bases between. Germline V gene data show CDR1 as MDHEN and CDR2 as SYDVKM. This CDR3 is built from 15 residues.

In its sample, this clone was seen once. This CDR3 is CAISEAGRAEQYF. CDR3 in DNA: TGTGCCATCAGTGAAGCCGGCAGGGCCGAGCAGTACTTC. The chain has TRBV10-3 and TRBJ2-7, with D perhaps TRBD1 (5 bases). V was cut by 3 bases and J by 6 bases, with 12 bases left in between. This CDR3 contains 13 residues. Germline V lookup: CDR1 ENHRY, CDR2 SYGVKD.

The rearrangement uses TRBV9 and TRBJ2-3, with 8 bases identical to TRBD2. V shed 3 bases, J shed 3 bases, and the junction held 3 bases outside the gene matches. Per the germline V gene, CDR1 is SGDLS and CDR2 is YYNGEE. This CDR3 region has 14 residues. The CDR3 protein is CASSAGGATDTQYF. The CDR3 nucleotides read TGTGCCAGCAGCGCCGGGGGGGCAACAGATACGCAGTATTTT.

The genes are TRBV19 and TRBJ1-2; D remains ambiguous. The CDR3 totals 17 residues. With 3 bases removed from V and 5 bases from J, the gap between germline ends came to 22 bases. Germline-derived CDR1 and CDR2 are LNHDA and SQIVND (reference sequence). In nucleotides, the CDR3 is TGTGCCAGTAGTATCGATACCTCCACCGGGAGGGCATATGGCTACACCTTC. It translates to CASSIDTSTGRAYGYTF.

The gene calls are TRBV7-2 and TRBJ2-7; the D gene is possibly TRBD2 (7 bases). CDR1 is SGHTA and CDR2 is FQGNSA in the germline V gene. V was clipped by 2 bases and J by 3 bases, with 8 bases between them. The CDR3 runs to 13 residues. CDR3 sequence reads: CASSLRGGYEQYF. The CDR3, as DNA: TGTGCCAGCAGCTTAAGGGGGGGCTACGAGCAGTACTTC.

This chain connects TRBV6-5 to TRBJ1-3, with D unclear. Germline V gene sequence: CDR1 MNHEY, CDR2 SVGAGI. The V end was cut by 4 bases, the J end by 0 bases, with 10 bases between. The CDR3 extends over 15 amino acids. CDR3 region: CASSSQAYSGNTIYF. The CDR3 coding sequence is TGTGCCAGCAGTTCTCAGGCGTACTCTGGAAACACCATATATTTT.

The chain employs TRBV15 and TRBJ2-7, with TRBD2 matching 9 bases. The CDR3 totals 16 residues. Germline V CDR1 and CDR2: LNHNV, YYDKDF (reference sequence). The J segment lost 4 bases and the V segment lost 6 bases, leaving 13 bases of the junction unmatched. The CDR3 region has the DNA TGTGCCACCAGGAAGTCCGCGGGAGGGGTGGTTTACGAGCAGTACTTC. Encoded protein: CATRKSAGGVVYEQYF.

This clone was seen once. This chain connects TRBV12-5 to TRBJ1-1; D is uncertain. Germline V gene lookup returns CDR1 LGHNT and CDR2 FRNRAP. The V gene lost 6 bases and the J gene lost 1 base, with 6 bases spanning the gap. The CDR3 is made up of 12 amino acids. The CDR3 coding sequence is TGTGCTAGTGGGTTAGAGAACACTGAAGCTTTCTTT. Encoded protein: CASGLENTEAFF.

Worth noting for this clone: The same CDR3 can be traced to other DNA sequences in this sample. This rearrangement joins TRBV15 to TRBJ1-2; D ambiguous. The V and J ends lost 1 base and 4 bases respectively, with 10 bases between them. This CDR3 has 14 residues. CDR1 is LNHNV and CDR2 is YYDKDF in the germline V gene (reference sequence). The CDR3 nucleotides read TGTGCCACCAGCAGAGCTGGCGCGGGCTATGGCTACACCTTC. It yields the protein CATSRAGAGYGYTF.

V is TRBV28 and J is TRBJ1-3; no definite D call. This CDR3 comprises 15 residues. Trimming took off 3 bases at V and 0 bases at J, with 9 bases between the two ends. The germline CDR1 and CDR2 sequences are MDHEN and SYDVKM. The CDR3 bases are TGTGCCAGCAGTTTTGGCAGCTCCTCTGGAAACACCATATATTTT. This sequence encodes CASSFGSSSGNTIYF.

This clone was recorded once. The chain couples TRBV6-5 to TRBJ1-1; 8 bases are shared with TRBD1. Unmatched junction bases numbered 3, after V lost 6 bases and J lost 3 bases. Germline V gives CDR1 MNHEY, CDR2 SVGAGI. The CDR3 loop spans 13 amino acids. CDR3 amino acids: CASSRGQDTEAFF. The CDR3 DNA sequence: TGTGCCAGCAGCAGGGGGCAGGACACTGAAGCTTTCTTT.